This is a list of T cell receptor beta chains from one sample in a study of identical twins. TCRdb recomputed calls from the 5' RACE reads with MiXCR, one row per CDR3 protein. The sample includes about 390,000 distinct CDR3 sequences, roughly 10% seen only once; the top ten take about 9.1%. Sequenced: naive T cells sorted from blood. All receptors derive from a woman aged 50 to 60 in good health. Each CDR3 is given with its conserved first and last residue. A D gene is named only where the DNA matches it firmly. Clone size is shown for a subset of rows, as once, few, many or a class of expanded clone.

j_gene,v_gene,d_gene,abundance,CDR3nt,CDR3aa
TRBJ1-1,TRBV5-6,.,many,TGTGCCAGCAGCCGACCCGGGTCATTCACTGAAGCTTTCTTT,CASSRPGSFTEAFF
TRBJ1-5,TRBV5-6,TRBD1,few,TGTGCCAGCAGTGATGGGACAGGGGGCCCCCCCCAGCATTTT,CASSDGTGGPPQHF
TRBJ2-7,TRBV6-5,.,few,TGTGCCAGCAGTCTTCTCCCGACCAGCTCCTACGAGCAGTACTTC,CASSLLPTSSYEQYF
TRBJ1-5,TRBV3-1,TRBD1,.,TGTGCCAGCAGGGGACAGGGAGATCAGCCCCAGCATTTT,CASRGQGDQPQHF
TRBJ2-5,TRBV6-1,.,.,TGTGCCAGCAGTGAAGGTCTCAGGGTAGGGCAAGAGACCCAGTACTTC,CASSEGLRVGQETQYF
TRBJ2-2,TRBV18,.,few,TGTGCCAGCTCAGCCTCGAACACCGGGGAGCTGTTTTTT,CASSASNTGELFF
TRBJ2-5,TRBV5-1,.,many,TGCGCCAGCAGCTTGGTGGGGGGAGAATTGGAGACCCAGTACTTC,CASSLVGGELETQYF
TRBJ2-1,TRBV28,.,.,TGTGCCAGCAGTTTAGAGGACGGGGGTGGTAATGAGCAGTTCTTC,CASSLEDGGGNEQFF
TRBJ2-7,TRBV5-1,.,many,TGCGCCAGCAGCCCCCCCAGGGGTCCTACCTACGAGCAGTACTTC,CASSPPRGPTYEQYF
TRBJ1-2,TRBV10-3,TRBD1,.,TGTGCCATCAGTACTTCTGACAGGGAGGACTATGGCTACACCTTC,CAISTSDREDYGYTF
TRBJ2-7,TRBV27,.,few,TGTGCCAGCAGTCCAGACCTCGAAACCTACGAGCAGTACTTC,CASSPDLETYEQYF
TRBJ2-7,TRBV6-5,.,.,TGTGCCAGCAGTCGCACGGGGGTGATAGCGTACGAGCAGTACTTC,CASSRTGVIAYEQYF
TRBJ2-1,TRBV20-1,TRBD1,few,TGCAGTGCTACTCCGGACAGGGTCAATGAGCAGTTCTTC,CSATPDRVNEQFF
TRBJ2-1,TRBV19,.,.,TGTGCCAGTACCCGACGGGACAATGAGCAGTTCTTC,CASTRRDNEQFF
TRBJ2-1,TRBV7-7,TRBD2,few,TGTGCTAGCAGCCCAAATCTAGCGGGAGTATACAATGAGCAGTTCTTC,CASSPNLAGVYNEQFF
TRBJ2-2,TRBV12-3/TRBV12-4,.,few,TGTGCCAGCAGTTTGTGGTCGAACACCGGGGAGCTGTTTTTT,CASSLWSNTGELFF
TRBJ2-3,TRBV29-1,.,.,TGCAGCGTTGGGGCAGGGCAAGATACGCAGTATTTT,CSVGAGQDTQYF
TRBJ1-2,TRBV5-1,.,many,TGCGCCAGCAGCTTGGCCTCGGTCTATGGCTACACCTTC,CASSLASVYGYTF
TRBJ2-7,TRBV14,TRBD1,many,TGTGCCAGCAGCCAAGTAGGGGGCCACGAGCAGTACTTC,CASSQVGGHEQYF
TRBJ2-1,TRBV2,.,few,TGTGCCAGCACTCCGGTTCCTGCTCAAAATGAGCAGTTCTTC,CASTPVPAQNEQFF
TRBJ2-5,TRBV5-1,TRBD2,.,TGCGCCAGCAGCTGGACTAGCGGCGAGGAGACCCAGTACTTC,CASSWTSGEETQYF
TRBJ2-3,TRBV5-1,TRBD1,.,TGCGCCAGCAGGTCAACAGGGGGCACAGATACGCAGTATTTT,CASRSTGGTDTQYF
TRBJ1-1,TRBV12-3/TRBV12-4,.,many,TGTGCCAGCAGTCGGGACCTTGGGGGGAGGAACACTGAAGCTTTCTTT,CASSRDLGGRNTEAFF
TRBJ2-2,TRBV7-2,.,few,TGTGCCAGCAGCTTAGGTCCAGGGGCGAGGACCGGGGAGCTGTTTTTT,CASSLGPGARTGELFF
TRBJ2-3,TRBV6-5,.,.,TGTGCCAGCAGCCGTGAGGGGGGGGGCACAGATACGCAGTATTTT,CASSREGGGTDTQYF
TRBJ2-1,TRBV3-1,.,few,TGTGCCAGCAGCCAAGATAACTCCGACGTTGAGCAGTTCTTC,CASSQDNSDVEQFF
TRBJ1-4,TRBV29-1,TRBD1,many,TGCAGCGTCGCGGGACAGGGAAGTGAAAAACTGTTTTTT,CSVAGQGSEKLFF
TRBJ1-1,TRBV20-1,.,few,TGCAGTGCTATCGCCCGACTAGAAGCTTTCTTT,CSAIARLEAFF
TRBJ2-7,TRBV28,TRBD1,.,TGTGCCAGCAAATCGGGACAGCCACCCTACGAGCAGTACTTC,CASKSGQPPYEQYF
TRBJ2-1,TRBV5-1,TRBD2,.,TGCGCCAGCAGAATTAGCGGGATGGGCTCCTACAATGAGCAGTTCTTC,CASRISGMGSYNEQFF
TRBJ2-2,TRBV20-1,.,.,TGCAGTGCTAGAGGAGACAACGCGAACACCGGGGAGCTGTTTTTT,CSARGDNANTGELFF
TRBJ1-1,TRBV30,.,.,TGTGCCTGGGACAGCGTCATGAACACTGAAGCTTTCTTT,CAWDSVMNTEAFF
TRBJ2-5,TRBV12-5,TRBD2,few,TGTGCTAGTGGTTTAGCACTAGCGGGAGTTTGGAAAGAGACCCAGTACTTC,CASGLALAGVWKETQYF
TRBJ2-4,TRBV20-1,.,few,TGCAGTGCCCTGGACCCAATAGCCAAAAACATTCAGTACTTC,CSALDPIAKNIQYF
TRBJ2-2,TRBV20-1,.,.,TGCAGTGCTATAGGACCGTACACCGGGGAGCTGTTTTTT,CSAIGPYTGELFF
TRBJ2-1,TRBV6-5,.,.,TGTGCCAGCAGTTACAGTGAACCCGGCAATGAGCAGTTCTTC,CASSYSEPGNEQFF
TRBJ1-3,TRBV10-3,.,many,TGTGCCATCAGTGCGACAGCCGGAAACACCATATATTTT,CAISATAGNTIYF
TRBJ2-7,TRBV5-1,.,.,TGCGCCAGCAGCTCAGGGGGGGGCCTCTACGAGCAGTACTTC,CASSSGGGLYEQYF
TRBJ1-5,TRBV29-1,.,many,TGCAGCGTGCGGCAGGGCAATCAGCCCCAGCATTTT,CSVRQGNQPQHF
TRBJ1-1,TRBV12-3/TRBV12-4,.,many,TGTGCCAGCAGTGAAGCCCCAGTCACTGAAGCTTTCTTT,CASSEAPVTEAFF
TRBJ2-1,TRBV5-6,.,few,TGTGCCAGCAGCTTGGGACGTGACCTCTACAATGAGCAGTTCTTC,CASSLGRDLYNEQFF
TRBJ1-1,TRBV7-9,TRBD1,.,TGTGCCAGCAGCTCAAAACAGGGGCAGGATGAAGCTTTCTTT,CASSSKQGQDEAFF
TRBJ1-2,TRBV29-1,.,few,TGCAGCGGGGCGGAAGCTAACTATGGCTACACCTTC,CSGAEANYGYTF
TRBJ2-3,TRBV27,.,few,TGTGCCAGCAGTTTATTAGGGGGGTTTGCAGATACGCAGTATTTT,CASSLLGGFADTQYF
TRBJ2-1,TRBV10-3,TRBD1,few,TGTGCCATCAGTGAGTCGTGGGACAGGGGCATTGGGAATGAGCAGTTCTTC,CAISESWDRGIGNEQFF
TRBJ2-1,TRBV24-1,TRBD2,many,TGTGCCACCAGTGATTTTGGTAGGACTAGCACCCCAAAGGGCAATGAGCAGTTCTTC,CATSDFGRTSTPKGNEQFF
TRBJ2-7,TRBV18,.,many,TGTGCCAGCTCATCGTACTCCTACGAGCAGTACTTC,CASSSYSYEQYF
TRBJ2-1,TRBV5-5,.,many,TGTGCCAGCAGCTTGCGGTGGGGCGACTACAATGAGCAGTTCTTC,CASSLRWGDYNEQFF
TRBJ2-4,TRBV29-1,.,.,TGCAGCGTTGACACAGGCTTAGCCAAAAACATTCAGTACTTC,CSVDTGLAKNIQYF
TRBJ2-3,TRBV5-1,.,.,TGCGCCAGCAGCTTGGAGGCAGACACAGATACGCAGTATTTT,CASSLEADTDTQYF
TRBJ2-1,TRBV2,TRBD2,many,TGTGCCAGCAGTACTAGCGGGAGGCTTAATGAGCAGTTCTTC,CASSTSGRLNEQFF
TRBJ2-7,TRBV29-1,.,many,TGCAGCGTTGGAGGGATTTTAGTCTACGAGCAGTACTTC,CSVGGILVYEQYF